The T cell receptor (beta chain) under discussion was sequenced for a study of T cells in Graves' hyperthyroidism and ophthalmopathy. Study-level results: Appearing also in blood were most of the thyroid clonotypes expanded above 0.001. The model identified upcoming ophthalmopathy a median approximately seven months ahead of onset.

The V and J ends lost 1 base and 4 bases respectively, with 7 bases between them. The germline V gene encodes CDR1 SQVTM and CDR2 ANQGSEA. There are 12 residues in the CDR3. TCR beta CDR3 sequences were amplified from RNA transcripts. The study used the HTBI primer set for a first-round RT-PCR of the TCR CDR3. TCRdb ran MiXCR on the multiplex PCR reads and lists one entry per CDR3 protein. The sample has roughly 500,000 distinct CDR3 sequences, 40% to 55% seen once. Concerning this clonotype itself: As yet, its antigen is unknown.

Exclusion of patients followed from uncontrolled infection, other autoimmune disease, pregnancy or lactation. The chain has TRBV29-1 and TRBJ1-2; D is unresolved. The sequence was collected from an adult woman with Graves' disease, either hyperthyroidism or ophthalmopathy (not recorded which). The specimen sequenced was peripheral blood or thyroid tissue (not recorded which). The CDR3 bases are TGCAGCGTTGAAGTACCCGTCTATGGCTACACCTTC. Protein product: CSVEVPVYGYTF. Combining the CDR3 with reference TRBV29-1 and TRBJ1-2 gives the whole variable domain SAVISQKPSRDICQRGTSLTIQCQVDSQVTMMFWYRQQPGQSLTLIATANQGSEATYESGFVIDKFPISRPNLTFSTLTVSNMSPEDSSIYLCSVEVPVYGYTFGSGTRLTVV.